This T cell receptor beta chain comes out of a study of siplizumab effects on memory and regulatory T cells. Notes on the study in general: Where siplizumab was present, mappable alloreactive CD4+ clones averaged roughly 72% Treg-derived, compared with 25% to 30% in controls. Naive T cells apparently outstripped memory cells in diversity and seemed major alloresponse contributors.

The repertoire was sequenced with immunoSEQ multiplex PCR; TCRdb's copy has only in-frame clones and lacks some. Of around 120,000 clones listed, approximately 94% are singletons. With V trimmed by 0 bases and J by 0 bases, 7 bases remained unmatched. Germline loops: CDR1 MNHNS, CDR2 SASEGT. The CDR3 sequence is 18 residues long. Turning to this clone: The antigen is not known.

This sequence originates from a human donor in good health. Sample: non-Treg CD4+ T cells sorted from blood. The chain uses TRBV6-1 and TRBJ1-2, with TRBD1 identical over 10 bases. In DNA, the CDR3 is TGTGCCAGCAGTGAAGCGTTGACAGGGGGCCCTACTAACTATGGCTACACCTTC. Amino acid sequence: CASSEALTGGPTNYGYTF.